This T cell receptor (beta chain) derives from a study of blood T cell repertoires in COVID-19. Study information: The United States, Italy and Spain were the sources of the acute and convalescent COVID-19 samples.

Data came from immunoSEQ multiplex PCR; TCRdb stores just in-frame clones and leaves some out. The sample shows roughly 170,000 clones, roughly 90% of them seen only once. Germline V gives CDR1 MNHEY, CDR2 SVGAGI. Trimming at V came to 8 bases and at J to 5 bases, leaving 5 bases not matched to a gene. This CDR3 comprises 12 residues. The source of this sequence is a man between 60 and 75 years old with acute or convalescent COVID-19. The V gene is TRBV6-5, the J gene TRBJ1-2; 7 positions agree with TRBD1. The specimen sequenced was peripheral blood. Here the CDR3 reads CASESGGYGYTF. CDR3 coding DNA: TGTGCCAGCGAGTCAGGGGGATATGGCTACACCTTC.